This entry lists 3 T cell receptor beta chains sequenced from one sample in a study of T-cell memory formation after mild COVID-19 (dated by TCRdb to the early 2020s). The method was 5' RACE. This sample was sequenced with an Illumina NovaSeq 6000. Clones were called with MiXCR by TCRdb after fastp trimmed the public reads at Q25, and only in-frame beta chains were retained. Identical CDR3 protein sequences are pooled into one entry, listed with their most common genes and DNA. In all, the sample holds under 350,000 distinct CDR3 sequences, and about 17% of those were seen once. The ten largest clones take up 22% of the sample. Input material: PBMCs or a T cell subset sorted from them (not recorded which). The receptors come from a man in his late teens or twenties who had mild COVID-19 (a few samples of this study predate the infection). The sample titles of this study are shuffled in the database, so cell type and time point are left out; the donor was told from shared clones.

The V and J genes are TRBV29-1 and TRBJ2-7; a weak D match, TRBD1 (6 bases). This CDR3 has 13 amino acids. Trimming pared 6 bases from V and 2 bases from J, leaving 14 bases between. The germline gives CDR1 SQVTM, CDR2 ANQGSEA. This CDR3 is CSVTGQNTYEQYF. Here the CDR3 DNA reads TGCAGCGTCACCGGACAGAACACCTACGAGCAGTACTTC.

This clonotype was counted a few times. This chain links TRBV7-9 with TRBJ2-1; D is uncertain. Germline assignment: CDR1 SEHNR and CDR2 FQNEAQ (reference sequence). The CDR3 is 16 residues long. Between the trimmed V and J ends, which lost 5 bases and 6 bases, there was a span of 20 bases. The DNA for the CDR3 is TGTGCCAGCAGCCGTCTGACCGGGTCCCCCAGCAATGAGCAGTTCTTC. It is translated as CASSRLTGSPSNEQFF.

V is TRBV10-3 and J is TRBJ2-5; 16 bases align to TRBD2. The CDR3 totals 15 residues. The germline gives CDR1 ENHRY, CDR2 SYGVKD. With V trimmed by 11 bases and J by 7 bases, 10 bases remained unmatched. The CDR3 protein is CAAQGTSGGAATQYF. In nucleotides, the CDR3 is TGTGCCGCCCAGGGGACTAGCGGGGGGGCCGCGACCCAGTACTTC.